The clone carrying this TCR beta chain occurred a few times. Its antigen is currently unknown. Germline V gene lookup returns CDR1 MNHEY and CDR2 SMNVEV (reference sequence). The CDR3 has 13 residues. Trimming pared 0 bases from V and 7 bases from J, leaving 7 bases between. Here immunoSEQ multiplex PCR was the method, and the copy in TCRdb shows in-frame clones only, minus some. Here the sample spans 72,000 or so clones, around 74% being singletons. These data are taken from a study of vaccination effects on CD4 cells after COVID-19. General study results and limits: Convalescent patients numbered few in the study; early post-infection timepoints were missing entirely.

Following 10 days of culture, CD4+ T cells were isolated. Participants received two doses of either the BNT162b2 or mRNA-1273 vaccine. The source material was CD4+ T cells from PBMCs cultured without peptide, sampled after COVID-19 vaccination. V gene TRBV27 combines with J gene TRBJ1-5; maybe TRBD1 (5 bases). This receptor was taken from a human donor who received a COVID-19 vaccine. CDR3 coding DNA: TGTGCCAGCAGTTTATCCAGGGTACAGCCCCAGCATTTT. Translation gives CASSLSRVQPQHF.